The 27 T cell receptor beta chains below come from one sample, sequenced in a study of CXCR3-negative and CXCR3-positive naive CD8 T cells. The authors prepared UMI-labeled TRB cDNA libraries by 5' RACE. TCRdb reprocessed the 5' RACE reads and stores each CDR3 protein as one record, lacking DNA. In total, the table holds roughly 41,000 distinct CDR3 sequences. Sequencing used memory CD8+ T cells from blood. Receptors originate from a human donor in good health. Some clones in this sample may be carry-over from other donors' samples.

The V gene is TRBV4-3, the J gene TRBJ2-7; TCRdb's D gene call, TRBD1, goes unchecked for lack of DNA. The CDR3 runs 18 residues. Germline V lookup: CDR1 LGHNA, CDR2 YSLEER. The CDR3 sequence is CASSQDIIIRDKTYEQYF.

The chain couples TRBV7-2 to TRBJ2-7; lacking DNA, the TRBD1 call made by TCRdb goes unchecked. This CDR3 has 18 amino acids. Germline-derived CDR1 and CDR2 are SGHTA and FQGNSA. CDR3: CASSSTPPDVYRAYEQYF. The whole variable domain, remainder taken from reference TRBV7-2 and TRBJ2-7, is GAGVSQSPSNKVTEKGKDVELRCDPISGHTALYWYRQSLGQGLEFLIYFQGNSAPDKSGLPSDRFSAERTGGSVSTLTIQRTQQEDSAVYLCASSSTPPDVYRAYEQYFGPGTRLTVT.

The rearrangement uses TRBV28 and TRBJ2-5; TCRdb calls TRBD2, which cannot be checked without DNA. Germline-derived CDR1 and CDR2 are MDHEN and SYDVKM. This CDR3 spans 13 amino acids. The CDR3: CASSLRLAETQYF.

This chain uses TRBV12-2 with TRBJ1-1; TCRdb's assignment of TRBD1 cannot be checked, as there is no DNA. TRBV12-2 is given as a pseudogene. The CDR3 length is 17 residues. The chain's CDR3 is CASRPRQVNVGNTEAFF.

The V and J genes are TRBV7-8 and TRBJ1-1; the D call of TRBD1 rests on TCRdb alone, since no DNA is present to check it. Germline V gene data show CDR1 as SGHVS and CDR2 as FQNEAQ. The CDR3 contains 18 residues. This CDR3 reads CASSLPPWDREGNTEAFF.

This rearrangement joins TRBV29-1 to TRBJ2-1; TCRdb's D call of TRBD1 is untestable without DNA. This CDR3 is built from 15 residues. CDR1 and CDR2 (germline): SQVTM, ANQGSEA. The CDR3 region is CSVSPWAVSYNEQFF.

CDR3 amino acids: CASSLTGVGPEAFF. The chain is built from TRBV28 and TRBJ1-1; TCRdb's D call, TRBD1, is unchecked because there is no DNA. Germline CDR1 and CDR2: MDHEN and SYDVKM. This CDR3 contains 14 residues.

The chain recombines TRBV5-1 with TRBJ2-3; TCRdb names TRBD1, which stays unverified in the absence of DNA. The length of the CDR3 is 15 residues. Germline loops: CDR1 SGHRS, CDR2 YFSETQ. CDR3 loop: CASSLLGVSTDTQYF.

The J gene is TRBJ2-1, the V gene TRBV11-2; the TRBD1 assignment by TCRdb is unverifiable without DNA. The CDR3 loop spans 12 amino acids. Looked up from germline, CDR1 is SGHAT and CDR2 is FQNNGV. The CDR3: CASSYRVNEQFF. The variable domain in full, with the rest retrieved from reference TRBV11-2 and TRBJ2-1, is EAGVAQSPRYKIIEKRQSVAFWCNPISGHATLYWYQQILGQGPKLLIQFQNNGVVDDSQLPKDRFSAERLKGVDSTLKIQPAKLEDSAVYLCASSYRVNEQFFGPGTRLTVL.

The gene calls are TRBV29-1 and TRBJ2-3; absent DNA, TCRdb's TRBD2 call cannot be checked. CDR1 and CDR2 (germline): SQVTM, ANQGSEA. The CDR3 is made up of 12 amino acids. The CDR3: CSVHGSADTQYF.

This clonotype is identified as medium-sized (0.01 to 0.1%) from frequency. The genes are TRBV4-3 and TRBJ2-7. The CDR3 is made up of 15 amino acids. Germline values: CDR1 LGHNA, CDR2 YSLEER. The CDR3 spells CASSQEDGFGYEQYF.

J is TRBJ2-6 and V is TRBV7-2; TCRdb picks TRBD1, but there is no DNA to check that call. Germline-derived CDR1 and CDR2 are SGHTA and FQGNSA. This CDR3 has 13 residues. The CDR3: CASRGAGANVLTF.

CDR3 amino acids: CASSQSRLAGGIGYYNEQFF. The chain employs TRBV23-1 and TRBJ2-1; the TRBD2 assignment by TCRdb is unverifiable without DNA. Being an ORF, TRBV23-1 has a function that is uncertain. The CDR3 consists of 20 residues.

The V gene is TRBV29-1, the J gene TRBJ2-7; TCRdb indicates TRBD1, and absent DNA this call remains unverified. CDR1 is SQVTM and CDR2 is ANQGSEA in the germline V gene. The CDR3 length is 14 residues. This CDR3 is CSVAGTDNSYEQYF.

The CDR3 sequence: CASRGGAYNEQFF. The rearrangement links TRBV7-2 to TRBJ2-1; TCRdb designates TRBD2, a call that cannot be tested without DNA. The CDR3 runs to 13 residues. Germline V gene lookup returns CDR1 SGHTA and CDR2 FQGNSA.

This sequence joins TRBV10-3 and TRBJ1-6. Germline V gene lookup returns CDR1 ENHRY and CDR2 SYGVKD. CDR3 size: 13 residues. CDR3 amino acids: CAISEISDSPLHF.

The gene calls are TRBV7-9 and TRBJ2-1; the TCRdb D gene call, TRBD2, has no DNA to confirm it. This CDR3 has 16 amino acids. Per germline, CDR1 SEHNR and CDR2 FQNEAQ (reference sequence). The CDR3 protein is CASSPTSGTRINEQFF.

The chain is built from TRBV7-9 and TRBJ2-2; TCRdb indicates TRBD1, and absent DNA this call remains unverified. The germline CDR1 and CDR2 sequences are SEHNR and FQNEAQ (reference sequence). This CDR3 contains 15 residues. The CDR3 is CASSTSGRGPGELFF.

The V and J genes are TRBV20-1 and TRBJ2-3; TCRdb designates TRBD1, a call that cannot be tested without DNA. Germline CDR1 DFQATT, CDR2 SNEGSKA (reference sequence). This CDR3 contains 17 residues. CDR3 residues: CSAYPVGGDSSTDTQYF.

V is TRBV20-1 and J is TRBJ2-5; TCRdb's D call of TRBD1 is untestable without DNA. Per the germline V gene, CDR1 is DFQATT and CDR2 is SNEGSKA (reference sequence). The CDR3 has 14 amino acids. The CDR3 spells CSIPGAGELETQYF.

The chain recombines TRBV4-3 with TRBJ2-1; the TCRdb call, TRBD1, lacks DNA for checking. Germline values: CDR1 LGHNA, CDR2 YSLEER. The CDR3 is 16 amino acids. The CDR3 region is CASSQDSGAGFNEQFF.

J is TRBJ2-1 and V is TRBV15; TCRdb gives TRBD2 as the D gene, but with no DNA this cannot be confirmed. Germline CDR1 reads LNHNV; CDR2 reads YYDKDF (reference sequence). The length of the CDR3 is 17 residues. CDR3 sequence reads: CATSRDQASMSSDEQFF. The full variable domain, rest sourced from reference TRBV15 and TRBJ2-1, is DAMVIQNPRYQVTQFGKPVTLSCSQTLNHNVMYWYQQKSSQAPKLLFHYYDKDFNNEADTPDNFQSRRPNTSFCFLDIRSPGLGDTAMYLCATSRDQASMSSDEQFFGPGTRLTVL.

V is TRBV6-2 or TRBV6-3 and J is TRBJ2-2. CDR1 is MNHEY and CDR2 is SVGEGT in the germline V gene. The CDR3 spans 13 residues. The CDR3: CASSQRSTGELFF.

This chain connects TRBV29-1 to TRBJ2-3; TCRdb calls TRBD1, which cannot be checked without DNA. The CDR3 is made up of 16 amino acids. Germline loops: CDR1 SQVTM, CDR2 ANQGSEA. Here the CDR3 reads CSVRIWDRAFADTQYF.

J is TRBJ2-1 and V is TRBV14; TCRdb reports TRBD2, a call that lacks DNA to check it against. This CDR3 region has 16 residues. Germline-derived CDR1 and CDR2 are SGHDN and FVKESK. CDR3 sequence: CASSQDWSGGYNEQFF.

The rearrangement joins TRBV12-3 or TRBV12-4 to TRBJ2-1; TCRdb gives TRBD1 as the D gene, but with no DNA this cannot be confirmed. The CDR3 has 14 amino acids. The CDR3 protein is CASSLTQGRGEQFF.

This chain links TRBV29-1 with TRBJ1-5; absent DNA, TCRdb's TRBD1 call cannot be checked. The CDR3 is 13 residues long. Per the germline V gene, CDR1 is SQVTM and CDR2 is ANQGSEA. The CDR3 protein is CSVRGQGNQPQHF.